This TCR beta chain was captured by sequencing in a study of T cell changes during pregnancy in multiple sclerosis. TCRdb keeps only in-frame clones here, not all; method: immunoSEQ multiplex PCR. The repertoire has about 46,000 clones, about 92% of them found once; the top ten carry approximately 2.2%. Deletions cut 8 bases from V and 0 bases from J, with 12 bases between. The CDR3 covers 14 residues. Germline V gene data show CDR1 as ENHRY and CDR2 as SYGVKD. This clonotype was obtained from a female donor with multiple sclerosis, enrolled in a pregnancy study. Sequenced material: peripheral blood, taken in the third trimester of pregnancy. This chain links TRBV10-3 with TRBJ2-3, with D possibly being TRBD2 (5 bases). The CDR3 is CAIASGTSTDTQYF. The DNA of the CDR3 is TGTGCCATCGCCTCGGGAACTAGCACAGATACGCAGTATTTT.